A selection of T cell receptor beta chains follows, all from one sample in a study of PD-L1 blockade in urothelial cancer. Sequencing was performed with immunoSEQ multiplex PCR; in TCRdb, only in-frame clones are kept and a portion is missing. This table has about 76,000 clones, approximately 90% appearing once. Source: PBMCs, taken around atezolizumab (anti-PD-L1) treatment. These receptors were obtained from an elderly woman with urothelial cancer. Both conserved end residues are part of each CDR3. D genes are given only for firm matches. The size entry is marked missing in some rows and otherwise reads once, few, many or a size class.

v_call	d_call	clone_size	j_call	cdr3_nt	cdr3_aa
TRBV11-3	TRBD1	-	TRBJ2-1	TGTGCCAGCAGCCCTGCCGGGACAGGGCCCCACAATGAGCAGTTCTTC	CASSPAGTGPHNEQFF
TRBV7-9	TRBD2	-	TRBJ2-3	TGTGCCAGCACGCCGGACGGGAGGGCCTATGATACGCAGTATTTT	CASTPDGRAYDTQYF
TRBV19	TRBD1	-	TRBJ1-5	TGTGCCAGTAGTATCTTGGGGACAGGTAGCAATCAGCCCCAGCATTTT	CASSILGTGSNQPQHF
TRBV14	-	medium-sized	TRBJ1-1	TGTGCCAGCAGCCGAAGAGCACAGACTGAAGCTTTCTTT	CASSRRAQTEAFF
TRBV6-1	-	-	TRBJ2-1	TGTGCCAGCAGTGAATGGAGGGACAGAACATACAATGAGCAGTTCTTC	CASSEWRDRTYNEQFF
TRBV10-1	-	-	TRBJ2-1	TGCGCCAGCAGTGGCCCGGGGGCCTACAATGAGCAGTTCTTC	CASSGPGAYNEQFF
TRBV28	-	-	TRBJ2-7	TGTGCCAGCAGTCCCCCGCCTAGTGGAGGATACGAGCAGTACTTC	CASSPPPSGGYEQYF
TRBV7-9	-	-	TRBJ2-7	TGTGCCAGCAGCTTAGTTGCGGGAAGGTGGGAGCAGTACTTC	CASSLVAGRWEQYF
TRBV5-1	TRBD2	-	TRBJ2-7	TGCGCCAGCAGCTCCGGGACTAGCGGTTACGAGCAGTACTTC	CASSSGTSGYEQYF
TRBV7-3	-	-	TRBJ1-2	TGTGCCAGCAGCTTAGACGGGAATGGCTACACCTTC	CASSLDGNGYTF
TRBV18	-	-	TRBJ1-2	TGTGCCAGCTCTAACCTAGCCCGGAAGAACTATGGCTACACCTTC	CASSNLARKNYGYTF
TRBV5-4	-	once	TRBJ2-2	TGTGCCAGCAGCTTGGGTCAGAACACCGGGGAGCTGTTTTTT	CASSLGQNTGELFF
TRBV7-2	-	-	TRBJ1-3	TGTGCCAGCAGCTTAGCGGGGGACTCGGGTGGAAACACCATATATTTT	CASSLAGDSGGNTIYF
TRBV6-1	-	-	TRBJ2-5	TGTGCCAGCAGTGGGGACAATCAAGAGACCCAGTACTTC	CASSGDNQETQYF
TRBV15	-	once	TRBJ2-7	TGTGCCACCAGCCCATTAGGACTTAGTTACGAGCAGTACTTC	CATSPLGLSYEQYF
TRBV18	TRBD1	-	TRBJ1-1	TGTGCCAGCTCACTGTACTCACAGGGGGGGAACACTGAAGCTTTCTTT	CASSLYSQGGNTEAFF
TRBV2	-	-	TRBJ1-2	TGTGCCAGCAAGGAGGTTGGGAGCGGCTACACCTTC	CASKEVGSGYTF
TRBV9	TRBD1	-	TRBJ1-1	TGTGCCACCAACGACCTTCGAGGGGGCCGTGTCACTGAAGCTTTCTTT	CATNDLRGGRVTEAFF
TRBV7-6	TRBD2	-	TRBJ2-2	TGTGCCAGCAGCTTGTCTAGCGGGGCGAACACCGGGGAGCTGTTTTTT	CASSLSSGANTGELFF
TRBV9	TRBD2	-	TRBJ2-5	TGTGCCAGCAGCGGCGGAGCGGGAGAGGAGACCCAGTACTTC	CASSGGAGEETQYF
TRBV28	-	-	TRBJ1-2	TGTGCCAGCGGGGGGAGGGTGACTGGTGGCTACACCTTC	CASGGRVTGGYTF
TRBV15	-	-	TRBJ2-7	TGTGCCACCAGCAGAGATCCCCAGACCTACGAGCAGTACTTC	CATSRDPQTYEQYF
TRBV6-1	TRBD1	once	TRBJ1-2	TGTGCCAGCAGTGAAGCGGTGGGACAGATCTATGGCTACACCTTC	CASSEAVGQIYGYTF
TRBV28	-	-	TRBJ2-7	TGTGCCAGCAGTCTCACAGGGAACTACGAGCAGTACTTC	CASSLTGNYEQYF
TRBV9	TRBD1	-	TRBJ1-1	TGTGCCAGCAGCGTAGGACAGGGGGTCCCTGAAGCTTTCTTT	CASSVGQGVPEAFF
TRBV5-1	-	-	TRBJ2-1	TGCGCCAGCAGCAACACCTACAATGAGCAGTTCTTC	CASSNTYNEQFF
TRBV9	TRBD2	-	TRBJ2-4	TGTGCCAGCAGCCCTGGGACTAGCTTTCCCAAAAACATTCAGTACTTC	CASSPGTSFPKNIQYF
TRBV10-3	TRBD2	-	TRBJ2-3	TGTGCCATCAGACCGGGAGGCGGCACAGATACGCAGTATTTT	CAIRPGGGTDTQYF
TRBV7-9	TRBD1	-	TRBJ1-2	TGTGCCAGCAGCTTAGCGAAGGGGGCCTCTCTGCAAGGCTACACCTTC	CASSLAKGASLQGYTF
TRBV5-1	TRBD2	-	TRBJ2-1	TGCGCCAGCAGCTCTCTAGCGGACTACAATGAGCAGTTCTTC	CASSSLADYNEQFF
TRBV19	TRBD1	-	TRBJ2-7	TGTGCCAGTTCTGCCGGGACAGCAGCCTACGAGCAGTACTTC	CASSAGTAAYEQYF
TRBV7-9	TRBD1	-	TRBJ1-4	TGTGCCAGCAGCTTAATGGGGGACAGACCTAATGAAAAACTGTTTTTT	CASSLMGDRPNEKLFF
TRBV28	-	-	TRBJ1-2	TGTGCCAGCAGCACCCCACGGGGGAATCTCTATGGCTACACCTTC	CASSTPRGNLYGYTF
TRBV29-1	TRBD2	-	TRBJ2-7	TGCAGCTTTACTAGCGGATACTACGAGCAGTACTTC	CSFTSGYYEQYF
TRBV9	-	-	TRBJ1-1	TGTGCCAGCAGCGTAGATGCTTTTCGGGAGGGTGAAGCTTTCTTT	CASSVDAFREGEAFF
TRBV28	TRBD1	-	TRBJ1-1	TGTGCCAGCAGTATAAACAGGGGGCGGGCCACTGAAGCTTTCTTT	CASSINRGRATEAFF
TRBV4-1	-	-	TRBJ1-1	TGCGCCAGCAGCCTAACCGGGACAACGAACACTGAAGCTTTCTTT	CASSLTGTTNTEAFF
TRBV2	TRBD1	-	TRBJ2-7	TGTGCCAGCGCCGGACAGGGATCGATCTCCGAGCAGTACTTC	CASAGQGSISEQYF
TRBV18	TRBD2	-	TRBJ2-7	TGTGCCAGCTCACCGACTAGCAAGCACTCCTACGAGCAGTACTTC	CASSPTSKHSYEQYF
TRBV5-5	TRBD2	-	TRBJ2-7	TGTGCCAGCAGCTTGCTGCCTAGCGGGAGTTACGAGCAGTACTTC	CASSLLPSGSYEQYF
TRBV9	-	once	TRBJ2-1	TGTGCCAGCAGCACCGGGTCCAGCGGCAATGAGCAGTTCTTC	CASSTGSSGNEQFF
TRBV6-1	-	-	TRBJ1-4	TGTGCCAGCAGTGCCCAGGCCTTAGCGGAACTGTTTTTT	CASSAQALAELFF
TRBV7-3	TRBD2	-	TRBJ2-1	TGTGCCAGCAGCTTAAGTACTAGCGGGAGCTCCTACAATGAGCAGTTCTTC	CASSLSTSGSSYNEQFF
TRBV11-1	-	-	TRBJ2-5	TGTGCCAGCAGCACGGACAGATTCCAAGAGACCCAGTACTTC	CASSTDRFQETQYF
TRBV19	-	-	TRBJ1-5	TGTGCCAGTAGTATCGCCCTGGACAGCTTTGGTCAGCCCCAGCATTTT	CASSIALDSFGQPQHF
TRBV30	-	-	TRBJ2-2	TGTGCCTGGAGTGAGTACAGGCGAAGGACCGGGGAGCTGTTTTTT	CAWSEYRRRTGELFF
TRBV6-1	TRBD1	-	TRBJ2-2	TGTGCCAGCAGCAGGGACAGGGCATCCGGGGAGCTGTTTTTT	CASSRDRASGELFF
TRBV2	TRBD2	once	TRBJ2-2	TGTGCCAGCAGTCGACTAGCGACGAACACCGGGGAGCTGTTTTTT	CASSRLATNTGELFF
TRBV2	-	-	TRBJ2-7	TGTGCCAGCAGTGATAGCCCCTTAACCTACGAGCAGTACTTC	CASSDSPLTYEQYF
TRBV5-1	TRBD1	-	TRBJ1-5	TGCGCCAGCAGCTTCCAACCGGGACAGCGGCAGCCCCAGCATTTT	CASSFQPGQRQPQHF
TRBV5-4	-	-	TRBJ2-7	TGTGCCAGCAGCTTGAGTCAGGGCAGGGGATCCGGCGAGCAGTACTTC	CASSLSQGRGSGEQYF
TRBV7-2	TRBD1	-	TRBJ1-2	TGTGCCAGCAGCTCGGGGACAGGGTATGATGGCTACACCTTC	CASSSGTGYDGYTF
TRBV14	-	-	TRBJ1-1	TGTGCCAGCAGCCAAAGGGGGTGGACCACTGAAGCTTTCTTT	CASSQRGWTTEAFF